This T cell receptor (beta chain) comes out of a study of T cells after yellow fever vaccination. TCRdb passed the 5' RACE reads through MiXCR, listing each CDR3 protein once. The repertoire holds fewer than 400,000 distinct CDR3 sequences, with more than 5.5% as singletons. This clonotype has more than one count but fewer than ten. With V trimmed by 5 bases and J by 0 bases, 5 bases remained unmatched. CDR3 length: 16 residues. The TCR comes from a man aged 30 to 39 who received the YFV17D yellow fever vaccine. The sample was PBMCs, taken 5 days after the yellow fever booster vaccination. The chain uses TRBV12-3 or TRBV12-4 and TRBJ2-3; 10 nucleotides align to TRBD2. The CDR3 sequence: CASSRTSGTSTDTQYF. The CDR3 DNA reads as TGTGCCAGCAGTCGGACTAGCGGTACTAGCACAGATACGCAGTATTTT.